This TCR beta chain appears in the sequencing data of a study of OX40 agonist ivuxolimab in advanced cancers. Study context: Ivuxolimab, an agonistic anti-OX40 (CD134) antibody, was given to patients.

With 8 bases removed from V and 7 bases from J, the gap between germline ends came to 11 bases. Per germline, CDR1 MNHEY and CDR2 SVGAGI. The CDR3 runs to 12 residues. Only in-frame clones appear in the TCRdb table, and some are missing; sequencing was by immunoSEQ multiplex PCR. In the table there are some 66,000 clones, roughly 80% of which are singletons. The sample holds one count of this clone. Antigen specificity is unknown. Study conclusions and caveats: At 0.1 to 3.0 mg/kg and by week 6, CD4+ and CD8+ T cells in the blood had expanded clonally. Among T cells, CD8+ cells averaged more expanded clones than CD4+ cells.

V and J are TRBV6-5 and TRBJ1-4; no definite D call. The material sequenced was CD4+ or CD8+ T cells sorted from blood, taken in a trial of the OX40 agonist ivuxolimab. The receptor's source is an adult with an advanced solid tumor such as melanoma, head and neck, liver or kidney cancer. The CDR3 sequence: CASRAVGEKLFF. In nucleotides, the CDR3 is TGTGCCAGCCGGGCCGTGGGTGAAAAACTGTTTTTT.